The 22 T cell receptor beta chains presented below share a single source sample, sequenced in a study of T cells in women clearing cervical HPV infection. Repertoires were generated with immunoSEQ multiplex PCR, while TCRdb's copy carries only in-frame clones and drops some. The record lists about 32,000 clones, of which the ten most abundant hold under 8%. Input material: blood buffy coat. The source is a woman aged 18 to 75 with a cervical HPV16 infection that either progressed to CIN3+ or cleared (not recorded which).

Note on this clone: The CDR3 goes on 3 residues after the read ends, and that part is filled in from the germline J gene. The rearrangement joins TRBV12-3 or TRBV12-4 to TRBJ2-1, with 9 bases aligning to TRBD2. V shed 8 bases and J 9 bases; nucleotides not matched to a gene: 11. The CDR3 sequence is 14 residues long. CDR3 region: CASSGTSIFSEQFF. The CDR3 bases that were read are TGTGCCAGCTCCGGGACTAGCATTTTCAGTGAG.

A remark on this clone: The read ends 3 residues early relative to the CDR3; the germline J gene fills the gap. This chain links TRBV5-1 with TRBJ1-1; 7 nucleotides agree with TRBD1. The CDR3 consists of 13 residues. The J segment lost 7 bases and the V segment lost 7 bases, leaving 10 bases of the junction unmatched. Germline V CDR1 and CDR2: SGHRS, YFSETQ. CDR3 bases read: TGCGCCAGCTTAGAAGGGGGCGGTGGTGAA. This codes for CASLEGGGGE. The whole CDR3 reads CASLEGGGGEAFF. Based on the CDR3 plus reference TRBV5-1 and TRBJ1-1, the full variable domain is KAGVTQTPRYLIKTRGQQVTLSCSPISGHRSVSWYQQTPGQGLQFLFEYFSETQRNKGNFPGRFSGRQFSNSRSEMNVSTLELGDSALYLCASLEGGGGEAFFGQGTRLTVV.

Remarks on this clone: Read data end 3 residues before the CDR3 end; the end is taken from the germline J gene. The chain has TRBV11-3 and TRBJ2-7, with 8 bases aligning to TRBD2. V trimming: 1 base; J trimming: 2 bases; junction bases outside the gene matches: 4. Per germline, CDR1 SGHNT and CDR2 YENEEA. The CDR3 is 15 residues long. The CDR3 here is CASSLAPGGAYEQYF. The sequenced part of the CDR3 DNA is TGTGCCAGCAGCTTAGCCCCCGGGGGGGCCTACGAG.

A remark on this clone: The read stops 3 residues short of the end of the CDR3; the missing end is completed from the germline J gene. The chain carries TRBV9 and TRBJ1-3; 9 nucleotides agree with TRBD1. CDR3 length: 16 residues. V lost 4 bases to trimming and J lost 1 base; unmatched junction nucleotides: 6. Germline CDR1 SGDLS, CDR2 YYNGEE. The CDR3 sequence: CASSSGQGISGNTIYF. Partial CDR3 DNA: TGTGCCAGCAGCTCGGGACAGGGAATTTCTGGAAACACC.

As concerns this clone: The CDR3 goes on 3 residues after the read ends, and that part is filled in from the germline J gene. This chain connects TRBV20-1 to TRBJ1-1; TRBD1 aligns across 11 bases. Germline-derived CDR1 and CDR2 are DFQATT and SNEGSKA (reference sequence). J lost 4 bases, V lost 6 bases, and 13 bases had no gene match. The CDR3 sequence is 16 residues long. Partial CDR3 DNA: TGCAGTGCCCATCGGACAGGGGGCGATAGAAGCACTGAA. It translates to CSAHRTGGDRSTE. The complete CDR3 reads CSAHRTGGDRSTEAFF.

Incomplete CDR3 DNA: TGTGCCAGCAGATCCGGGACAGGGTATCCCAATGAG. Protein: CASRSGTGYPNE. The complete CDR3 protein is CASRSGTGYPNEQFF. The V call is TRBV5-6, the J call TRBJ2-1; 9 bases fit TRBD1. The CDR3 end lies 3 residues beyond the end of the read and is filled in from the germline J gene. Germline CDR1 reads SGHDT; CDR2 reads YYEEEE. The CDR3 has 15 amino acids. Germline trimming cut 5 bases from V and 6 bases from J; bases unmatched to any gene: 9.

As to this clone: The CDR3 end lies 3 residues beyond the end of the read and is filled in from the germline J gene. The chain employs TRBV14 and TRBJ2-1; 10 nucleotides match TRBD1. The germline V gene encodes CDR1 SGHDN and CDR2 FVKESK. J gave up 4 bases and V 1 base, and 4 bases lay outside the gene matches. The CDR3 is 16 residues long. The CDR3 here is CASSQVDRGPYNEQFF. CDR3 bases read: TGTGCCAGCAGCCAAGTTGACAGGGGGCCTTACAATGAG.

CDR3 bases read: TGCGCCAGCAGCTGGGGACAGGACACTGAA. Its protein product is CASSWGQDTE. The complete CDR3 sequence is CASSWGQDTEAFF. The rearrangement uses TRBV5-1 and TRBJ1-1; 8 bases are a match to TRBD1. The read terminates 3 residues ahead of where the CDR3 ends, so the germline J gene completes it. The CDR3 has 13 residues. Trimming removed 3 bases from V and 3 bases from J; junction bases left unmatched: 1. Germline loops: CDR1 SGHRS, CDR2 YFSETQ.

CDR3 in amino acids: CAWSPGTNTDTQYF. The part of the CDR3 DNA that was read is TGTGCCTGGTCCCCGGGGACAAACACAGATACG. The chain employs TRBV30 and TRBJ2-3, with D possibly matching TRBD1 (6 bases). Read sequence stops 3 residues before the CDR3 end, and the germline J gene provides the missing end. CDR1 and CDR2 (germline): GTSNPN, SVGIG (reference sequence). Between the trimmed V and J ends, which lost 5 bases and 2 bases, there was a span of 14 bases. The CDR3 extends over 14 amino acids.

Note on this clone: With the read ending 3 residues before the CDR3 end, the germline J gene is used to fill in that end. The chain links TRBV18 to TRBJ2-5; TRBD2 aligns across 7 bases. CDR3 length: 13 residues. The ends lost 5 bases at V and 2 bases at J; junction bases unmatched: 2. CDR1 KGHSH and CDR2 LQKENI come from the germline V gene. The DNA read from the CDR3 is TGTGCCAGCTCATCGGGACTACAAGAGACC. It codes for CASSSGLQET. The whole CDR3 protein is CASSSGLQETQYF.

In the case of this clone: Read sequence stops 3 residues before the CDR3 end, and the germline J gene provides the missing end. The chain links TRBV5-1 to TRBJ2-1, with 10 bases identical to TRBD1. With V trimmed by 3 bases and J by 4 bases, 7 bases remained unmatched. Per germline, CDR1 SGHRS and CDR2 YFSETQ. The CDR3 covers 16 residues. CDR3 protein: CASSYSGTGAYNEQFF. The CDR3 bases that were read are TGCGCCAGCAGCTACTCTGGGACAGGGGCTTACAATGAG.

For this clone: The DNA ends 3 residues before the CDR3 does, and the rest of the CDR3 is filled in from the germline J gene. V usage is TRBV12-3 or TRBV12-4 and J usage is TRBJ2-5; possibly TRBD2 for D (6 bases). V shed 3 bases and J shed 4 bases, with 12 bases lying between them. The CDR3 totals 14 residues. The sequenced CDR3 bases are TGTGCCAGCAGTTTGGGTATGGGGGGAGAGACC. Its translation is CASSLGMGGET. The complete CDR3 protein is CASSLGMGGETQYF.

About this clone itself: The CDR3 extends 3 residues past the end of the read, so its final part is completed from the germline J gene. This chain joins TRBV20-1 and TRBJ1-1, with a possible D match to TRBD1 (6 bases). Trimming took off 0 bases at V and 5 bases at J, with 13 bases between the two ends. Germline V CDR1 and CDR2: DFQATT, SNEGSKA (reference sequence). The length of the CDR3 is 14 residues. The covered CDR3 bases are TGCAGTGCTAGAGATGACAGGACTGGAACTGAA. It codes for CSARDDRTGTE. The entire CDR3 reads CSARDDRTGTEAFF.

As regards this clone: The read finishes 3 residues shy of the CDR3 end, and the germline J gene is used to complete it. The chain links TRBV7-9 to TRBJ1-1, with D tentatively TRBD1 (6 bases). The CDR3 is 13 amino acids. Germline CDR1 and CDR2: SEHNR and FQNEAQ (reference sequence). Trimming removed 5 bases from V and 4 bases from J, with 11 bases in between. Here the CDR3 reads CASSPGQSTEAFF. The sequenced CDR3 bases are TGTGCCAGCAGCCCAGGACAGAGCACTGAA.

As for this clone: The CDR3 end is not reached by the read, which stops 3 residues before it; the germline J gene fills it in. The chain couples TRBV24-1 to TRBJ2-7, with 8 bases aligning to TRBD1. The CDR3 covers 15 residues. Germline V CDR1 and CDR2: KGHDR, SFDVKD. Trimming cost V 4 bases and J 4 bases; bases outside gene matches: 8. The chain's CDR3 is CATSDRDRFLYEQYF. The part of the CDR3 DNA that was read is TGTGCCACCAGTGACCGGGACAGGTTCTTATACGAG.

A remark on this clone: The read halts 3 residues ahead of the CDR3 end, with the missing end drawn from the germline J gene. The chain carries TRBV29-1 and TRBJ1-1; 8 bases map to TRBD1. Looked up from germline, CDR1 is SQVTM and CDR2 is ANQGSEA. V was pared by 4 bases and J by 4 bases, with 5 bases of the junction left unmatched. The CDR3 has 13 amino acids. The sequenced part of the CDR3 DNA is TGCAGCGTTGCGCACAGGGGGGCCACTGAA. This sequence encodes CSVAHRGATE. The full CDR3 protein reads CSVAHRGATEAFF.

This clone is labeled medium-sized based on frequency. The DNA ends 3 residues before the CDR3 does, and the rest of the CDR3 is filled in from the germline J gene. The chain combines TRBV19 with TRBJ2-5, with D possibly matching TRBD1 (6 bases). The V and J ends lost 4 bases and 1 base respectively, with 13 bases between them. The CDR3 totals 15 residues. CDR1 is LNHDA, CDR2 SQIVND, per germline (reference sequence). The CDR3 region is CASSRMTGPQETQYF. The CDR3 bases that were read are TGTGCCAGTAGTAGAATGACAGGCCCCCAAGAGACC.

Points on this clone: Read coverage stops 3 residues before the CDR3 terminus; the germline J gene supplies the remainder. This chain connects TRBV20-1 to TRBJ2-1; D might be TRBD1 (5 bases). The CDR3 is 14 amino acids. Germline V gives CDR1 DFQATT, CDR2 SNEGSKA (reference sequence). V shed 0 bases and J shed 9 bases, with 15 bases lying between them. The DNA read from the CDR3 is TGCAGTGCTAGAGATCGTTTAGGGGTGAGTGAG. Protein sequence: CSARDRLGVSE. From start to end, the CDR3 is CSARDRLGVSEQFF.

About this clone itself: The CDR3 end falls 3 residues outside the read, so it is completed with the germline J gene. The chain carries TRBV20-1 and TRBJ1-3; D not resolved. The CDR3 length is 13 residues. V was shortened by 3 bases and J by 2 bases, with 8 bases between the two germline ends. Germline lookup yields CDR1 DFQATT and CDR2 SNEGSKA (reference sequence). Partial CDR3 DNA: TGCAGTGCTAGCTTTCGGGCTGGAAACACC. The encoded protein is CSASFRAGNT. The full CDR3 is CSASFRAGNTIYF.

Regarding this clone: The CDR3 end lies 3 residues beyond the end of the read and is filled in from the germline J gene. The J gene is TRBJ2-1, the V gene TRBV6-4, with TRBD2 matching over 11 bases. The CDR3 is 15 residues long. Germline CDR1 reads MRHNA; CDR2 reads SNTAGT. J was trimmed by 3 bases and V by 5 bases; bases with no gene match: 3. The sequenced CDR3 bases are TGTGCCAGCAGTCCGACTAGCGGGGACTACAATGAG. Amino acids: CASSPTSGDYNE. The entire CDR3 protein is CASSPTSGDYNEQFF.

The CDR3 DNA, read in part, is TGTGCCAGCAGTGAAGGAGGGTACGCCAATCAGCCC. Translation gives CASSEGGYANQP. The entire CDR3 protein reads CASSEGGYANQPQHF. V is TRBV2 and J is TRBJ1-5; D is uncertain. The read terminates 3 residues before the CDR3 end, so the remaining end is supplied by the germline J gene. Trimming left V 1 base short and J 3 bases short, with 10 bases between. The CDR3 loop spans 15 amino acids. Germline CDR1 reads SNHLY; CDR2 reads FYNNEI.

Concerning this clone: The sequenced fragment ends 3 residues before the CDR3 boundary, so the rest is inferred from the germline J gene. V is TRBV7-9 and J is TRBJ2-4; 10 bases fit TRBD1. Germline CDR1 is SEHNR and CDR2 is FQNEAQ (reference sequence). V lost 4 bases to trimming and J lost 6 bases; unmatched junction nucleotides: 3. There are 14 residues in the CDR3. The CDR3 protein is CASSSGQGGNIQYF. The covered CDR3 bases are TGTGCCAGCAGCTCCGGACAGGGGGGAAACATT.